This TCR beta chain is from a study of blood T cell repertoires in COVID-19. The germline V gene has CDR1 MNHEY and CDR2 SVGEGT. There are 15 residues in the CDR3. The V end lost 6 bases, the J end lost 2 bases, and 14 bases lay between the germline ends. TCRdb's copy holds only in-frame clones and misses some; the assay was immunoSEQ multiplex PCR. This table holds fewer than 350,000 clones, about 86% found once. Sequencing used peripheral blood. The TCR was taken from a woman aged 55-70 years with active or convalescent COVID-19. The chain joins TRBV6-2 or TRBV6-3 to TRBJ2-1; TRBD1 might be the D (5 bases). The CDR3 loop is CASSQGAPTYNEQFF. The CDR3 DNA sequence: TGTGCCAGCAGCCAAGGGGCCCCCACCTACAATGAGCAGTTCTTC.